One and the same sample provided the 16 T cell receptor beta chains below, sequenced in a study of cytomegalovirus exposure and HLA in healthy donors. Some clones are missing from TCRdb's copy, which holds only in-frame ones; the method was immunoSEQ multiplex PCR. The sample shows around 200,000 clones, around 82% of them seen only once. The specimen sequenced was PBMCs. These receptors all come from a woman under 30 in good health and CMV-seropositive.

V is TRBV4-1 and J is TRBJ2-7, with 8 bases identical to TRBD1. J gave up 5 bases and V 1 base, and 13 bases lay outside the gene matches. The CDR3 sequence is 17 residues long. The germline gives CDR1 MGHRA, CDR2 YSYEKL. The CDR3 loop reads CASSQGPPGQVVDEQYF. In DNA, the CDR3 is TGCGCCAGCAGCCAAGGGCCTCCGGGACAGGTTGTGGACGAGCAGTACTTC.

The gene calls are TRBV2 and TRBJ1-1; 7 positions match TRBD1. Looked up from germline, CDR1 is SNHLY and CDR2 is FYNNEI. Trimming took 5 bases from V and 6 from J; bases not matched to a gene: 6. This CDR3 has 13 amino acids. The CDR3: CASSKQGLSEAFF. The CDR3 DNA reads as TGTGCCAGCAGTAAACAGGGGTTGTCTGAAGCTTTCTTT.

The chain couples TRBV4-1 to TRBJ1-2; the D is unclear. Trimming took 1 base from V and 0 from J, leaving 9 bases between them. Germline V gives CDR1 MGHRA, CDR2 YSYEKL. The CDR3 is 15 residues long. CDR3 DNA: TGCGCCAGCAGCCAAGTCGGGATAACTAACTATGGCTACACCTTC. Translation gives CASSQVGITNYGYTF.

A single count supports this clone. This chain links TRBV10-3 with TRBJ2-2; D might be TRBD2 (5 bases). Trimming cost V 6 bases and J 0 bases, with 20 bases left between them. CDR3 length equals 18 residues. Per the germline V gene, CDR1 is ENHRY and CDR2 is SYGVKD. The CDR3 DNA follows: TGTGCCATCAGCGAAACTAGTGGGTGGGCATCGAACACCGGGGAGCTGTTTTTT. Translated: CAISETSGWASNTGELFF.

This rearrangement joins TRBV27 to TRBJ1-1; no clear D. Trimming removed 8 bases from V and 1 base from J, with 5 bases in between. The CDR3 is 11 amino acids. Germline CDR1 and CDR2: MNHEY and SMNVEV (reference sequence). The CDR3 is CASLGNTEAFF. Written as DNA, the CDR3 is TGTGCCAGCCTAGGGAACACTGAAGCTTTCTTT.

The chain couples TRBV7-9 to TRBJ2-7; maybe TRBD1 (6 bases). The CDR3 spans 12 residues. Germline lookup yields CDR1 SEHNR and CDR2 FQNEAQ (reference sequence). V shed 4 bases and J shed 12 bases, with 16 bases lying between them. Here the CDR3 reads CASSSTSQGLYF. In nucleotides, the CDR3 is TGTGCCAGCAGCTCGACCTCGCAGGGGCTGTACTTC.

The chain is built from TRBV10-3 and TRBJ1-2, with D unresolved. V gave up 6 bases and J gave up 7 bases, with 15 bases separating them. The CDR3 has 13 amino acids. CDR1 and CDR2 (germline): ENHRY, SYGVKD. CDR3 DNA sequence: TGTGCCATCAGGAATAATACTCAGGCTGGCTACACCTTC. Its translation: CAIRNNTQAGYTF.

This chain uses TRBV9 with TRBJ2-2; D possibly corresponds to TRBD2 (6 bases). This CDR3 region has 15 residues. V was clipped by 4 bases and J by 1 base, with 11 bases between them. Per the germline V gene, CDR1 is SGDLS and CDR2 is YYNGEE. CDR3 sequence: CASSQRGGNTGELFF. CDR3 DNA sequence: TGTGCCAGCAGCCAAAGGGGAGGGAACACCGGGGAGCTGTTTTTT.

J is TRBJ2-7 and V is TRBV6-6; TRBD1 aligns across 8 bases. V gave up 4 bases and J gave up 7 bases; unmatched junction bases: 3. The CDR3 consists of 12 residues. The germline gives CDR1 MNHNY, CDR2 SVGAGI (reference sequence). CDR3 in amino acids: CASSSRQGEQYF. The CDR3 nucleotides are TGTGCCAGCAGTTCCAGACAGGGGGAGCAGTACTTC.

This chain links TRBV11-3 with TRBJ1-1, with D perhaps matching TRBD1 (5 bases). V lost 5 bases and J 3 bases, leaving 10 bases between the germline ends. This CDR3 is built from 13 residues. Germline V gene sequence: CDR1 SGHNT, CDR2 YENEEA. The CDR3, as DNA: TGTGCCAGCAGCCGGGCGGGGGACACTGAAGCTTTCTTT. The encoded protein is CASSRAGDTEAFF. Variable domain in full (rest from reference TRBV11-3 and TRBJ1-1): EAGVVQSPRYKIIEKKQPVAFWCNPISGHNTLYWYLQNLGQGPELLIRYENEEAVDDSQLPKDRFSAERLKGVDSTLKIQPAELGDSAVYLCASSRAGDTEAFFGQGTRLTVV.

The V and J genes are TRBV25-1 and TRBJ2-2, with D maybe TRBD1 (6 bases). Germline CDR1 reads MGHDK; CDR2 reads SYGVNS. CDR3 length equals 14 residues. V was pared by 6 bases and J by 6 bases, with 14 bases between. The CDR3 sequence is CASRGPSGAGELFF. The CDR3 coding sequence is TGTGCCAGCAGGGGCCCCTCAGGGGCCGGGGAGCTGTTTTTT.

The rearrangement uses TRBV28 and TRBJ2-4, with D possibly being TRBD2 (6 bases). The germline V gene has CDR1 MDHEN and CDR2 SYDVKM. Trimming stripped 8 bases from V and 1 base from J, with 15 bases between. The CDR3 is 15 residues long. The CDR3 here is CASLTLGGAKNIQYF. The CDR3 DNA reads as TGTGCCAGCCTGACACTTGGGGGGGCCAAAAACATTCAGTACTTC.

V gene TRBV7-9 combines with J gene TRBJ1-2; 7 bases line up with TRBD1. The CDR3 is 16 residues long. The germline V gene encodes CDR1 SEHNR and CDR2 FQNEAQ (reference sequence). With V trimmed by 7 bases and J by 3 bases, 14 bases remained unmatched. The CDR3 region is CASTGGGTAGHYGYTF. Here the CDR3 DNA reads TGTGCCAGCACCGGAGGGGGGACAGCAGGGCACTATGGCTACACCTTC. Drawing the rest from reference TRBV7-9 and TRBJ1-2, the complete variable domain is DTGVSQNPRHKITKRGQNVTFRCDPISEHNRLYWYRQTLGQGPEFLTYFQNEAQLEKSRLLSDRFSAERPKGSFSTLEIQRTEQGDSAMYLCASTGGGTAGHYGYTFGSGTRLTVV.

The rearrangement uses TRBV4-1 and TRBJ2-7; 8 bases are shared with TRBD2. Germline CDR1 is MGHRA and CDR2 is YSYEKL. V trimming: 4 bases; J trimming: 0 bases; junction bases outside the gene matches: 5. This CDR3 spans 15 amino acids. The CDR3 sequence: CASSPSGGTSYEQYF. CDR3 DNA sequence: TGCGCCAGCAGCCCAAGCGGGGGAACCTCCTACGAGCAGTACTTC.

This rearrangement joins TRBV6-4 to TRBJ2-1, with TRBD2 matching over 9 bases. This CDR3 contains 15 residues. The V segment lost 5 bases and the J segment 4 bases; nucleotides outside the gene matches: 6. Germline V gene lookup returns CDR1 MRHNA and CDR2 SNTAGT. The CDR3 sequence is CASSPGTSWYNEQFF. In DNA, the CDR3 is TGTGCCAGCAGTCCCGGGACTAGCTGGTACAATGAGCAGTTCTTC.

This clone was counted only a few times. The chain is built from TRBV29-1 and TRBJ1-1; TRBD1 is a possible D gene (5 bases). Germline CDR1 SQVTM, CDR2 ANQGSEA. This CDR3 comprises 11 residues. V was trimmed by 7 bases and J by 11 bases, leaving 17 bases between them. The CDR3 reads CSAEAGGKAFF. As DNA, the CDR3 is TGCAGCGCTGAGGCGGGGGGGAAGGCTTTCTTT.